This TCR beta chain was identified in a study of cytomegalovirus exposure and HLA in healthy donors. V lost 6 bases to trimming and J lost 4 bases; unmatched junction nucleotides: 7. This CDR3 has 13 amino acids. CDR1 SGHRS and CDR2 YFSETQ come from the germline V gene. Libraries were prepared by immunoSEQ multiplex PCR; TCRdb keeps only in-frame clonotypes and omits some of them. The table shows 150,000 to 250,000 clones, with about 81% occurring only once. The specimen was PBMCs. This receptor was taken from a woman aged 30 to 39 in good health and CMV-seronegative. The rearrangement joins TRBV5-1 to TRBJ2-7; TRBD1 aligns across 7 bases. DNA of the CDR3: TGCGCCAGCAACGCCAACAGGGGATACGAGCAGTACTTC. Translation gives CASNANRGYEQYF.